These 18 T cell receptor beta chains came from one sample sequenced in a study of CD4+ T cells in melanoma. Clones were read by immunoSEQ multiplex PCR, and TCRdb kept only the in-frame ones, dropping some. The table lists around 13,000 clones, under 80% of them singletons. The sample taken for sequencing was cells from a culture (not recorded whether cultured in vitro). Receptor source: a human donor with melanoma.

The CDR3 sequence is CASSQAGGADTQYF. For the CDR3, the DNA is TGTGCCAGCAGCCAAGCAGGGGGCGCAGATACGCAGTATTTT. The rearrangement uses TRBV6-6 and TRBJ2-3; 8 bases map to TRBD1. The length of the CDR3 is 14 residues. CDR1 and CDR2 (germline): MNHNY, SVGAGI (reference sequence). V was pared by 6 bases and J by 4 bases, with 6 bases of the junction left unmatched.

By proportion, this clone is medium-sized. V gene TRBV9 combines with J gene TRBJ1-1, with unresolved D. This CDR3 has 14 amino acids. Germline V gene lookup returns CDR1 SGDLS and CDR2 YYNGEE. Trimming took off 0 bases at V and 1 base at J, with 7 bases between the two ends. The CDR3 DNA follows: TGTGCCAGCAGCGTAGACACCCGGAACACTGAAGCTTTCTTT. Its translation: CASSVDTRNTEAFF.

The J gene is TRBJ1-2, the V gene TRBV21-1. TRBV21-1 is marked as a pseudogene. The CDR3 has 10 residues. CDR3 sequence reads: CAPGGPGYTF. The CDR3 region has the DNA TGTGCCCCAGGAGGCCCCGGCTACACCTTC.

J is TRBJ1-6 and V is TRBV6-5; D perhaps matches TRBD1 (5 bases). The CDR3 covers 15 residues. CDR1 is MNHEY, CDR2 SVGAGI, per germline. Trimming took 4 bases from V and 3 from J, leaving 10 bases between them. CDR3 protein: CASSSRQNYNSPLHF. The CDR3, as DNA: TGTGCCAGCAGTTCTAGACAGAACTATAATTCACCCCTCCACTTT.

In regard to this clone: A junction boundary mismatches the germline segment, possibly from a read error. In nucleotides, the CDR3 is TGCGCCAGCAGCTTGCGCGGGGGCCCTTCCTACGAGCGGTACTTC. Encoded protein: CASSLRGGPSYERYF. The chain employs TRBV5-1 and TRBJ2-7; tentative D call: TRBD2 (7 bases). Germline loops: CDR1 SGHRS, CDR2 YFSETQ. The length of the CDR3 is 15 residues.

The chain combines TRBV19 with TRBJ1-5; D unresolved. V was trimmed by 6 bases and J by 0 bases, leaving 15 bases between them. This CDR3 is built from 16 residues. CDR1 is LNHDA, CDR2 SQIVND, per germline (reference sequence). The CDR3 loop is CASSRLKDYSNQPQHF. CDR3 nucleotide sequence: TGTGCCAGTAGCAGACTAAAGGATTATAGCAATCAGCCCCAGCATTTT.

This chain joins TRBV19 and TRBJ1-2, with D maybe TRBD1 (5 bases). CDR1 LNHDA and CDR2 SQIVND come from the germline V gene (reference sequence). V lost 8 bases to trimming and J lost 0 bases, with 13 bases between them. The CDR3 contains 14 residues. The CDR3 loop reads CASESDTSNYGYTF. CDR3 nucleotide sequence: TGTGCCAGTGAATCGGACACCTCTAACTATGGCTACACCTTC. Supplemented by reference TRBV19 and TRBJ1-2, the full variable domain reads DGGITQSPKYLFRKEGQNVTLSCEQNLNHDAMYWYRQDPGQGLRLIYYSQIVNDFQKGDIAEGYSVSREKKESFPLTVTSAQKNPTAFYLCASESDTSNYGYTFGSGTRLTVV.

This chain connects TRBV9 to TRBJ2-3, with D hard to call. V was pared by 0 bases and J by 3 bases, with 11 bases between. The CDR3 totals 15 residues. From germline, CDR1 is SGDLS and CDR2 YYNGEE. CDR3: CASSVESGETDTQYF. The CDR3 DNA follows: TGTGCCAGCAGCGTAGAGTCCGGCGAAACAGATACGCAGTATTTT.

The chain links TRBV6-4 to TRBJ1-6; TRBD1 is a possible D gene (5 bases). Trimming took 6 bases from V and 6 from J, leaving 15 bases between them. This CDR3 has 15 amino acids. Germline values: CDR1 MRHNA, CDR2 SNTAGT. CDR3 sequence: CASSPRAGSNSPLHF. CDR3 DNA sequence: TGTGCCAGCAGCCCAAGGGCAGGGAGTAATTCACCCCTCCACTTT.

The chain recombines TRBV5-4 with TRBJ2-1; D perhaps matches TRBD2 (6 bases). Germline V gives CDR1 SGHNT, CDR2 YYREEE (reference sequence). The V and J ends lost 9 bases and 4 bases respectively, with 20 bases between them. There are 15 residues in the CDR3. CDR3 coding DNA: TGTGCCACCGCGGGGCGGGACGGACCTTACAATGAGCAGTTCTTC. Amino acid sequence: CATAGRDGPYNEQFF.

Details on this clone: One junction end disagrees with the germline gene, perhaps due to a read error. The genes are TRBV11-2 and TRBJ1-2, with D maybe TRBD1 (5 bases). There are 12 residues in the CDR3. Germline V gene lookup returns CDR1 SGHAT and CDR2 FQNNGV. CDR3 amino acids: CASSLAGGVVQF. CDR3 in DNA: TGTGCCAGCAGCTTAGCGGGGGGGGTCGTACAATTC.

The V call is TRBV5-1, the J call TRBJ2-1; unclear D gene. CDR3 length: 13 amino acids. Trimming took 5 bases from V and 1 from J, leaving 7 bases between them. Germline V gene data show CDR1 as SGHRS and CDR2 as YFSETQ. The CDR3 loop reads CASSLQSYNEQFF. As DNA, the CDR3 is TGCGCCAGCAGTCTACAATCCTACAATGAGCAGTTCTTC.

This clone was seen more than once but under ten times. V usage is TRBV6-5 and J usage is TRBJ1-6; D might be TRBD1 (5 bases). CDR1 MNHEY and CDR2 SVGAGI come from the germline V gene. The CDR3 covers 15 residues. V lost 6 bases, J lost 3 bases, and 12 bases lay in between. CDR3 sequence: CASRRTSNYNSPLHF. The CDR3 region has the DNA TGTGCCAGCAGAAGGACAAGCAACTATAATTCACCCCTCCACTTT.

This clone occurred a few times. This chain connects TRBV18 to TRBJ1-5; the match to TRBD1 covers 9 bases. Germline loops: CDR1 KGHSH, CDR2 LQKENI. After removal of 3 bases from V and 8 bases from J, the junction contained 14 bases not matched to a gene. The CDR3 contains 17 residues. CDR3 nucleotide sequence: TGTGCCAGCTCACCGCCAAACACGGGACAGGGAAGGAAGCCCCAGCATTTT. Amino acid sequence: CASSPPNTGQGRKPQHF.

CDR3 DNA sequence: TGTGCCAGCAGGGGGACGGGGCAACTTAATTCACCCCTCCACTTT. This codes for CASRGTGQLNSPLHF. The chain is built from TRBV2 and TRBJ1-6; D perhaps matches TRBD1 (5 bases). The CDR3 covers 15 residues. V lost 6 bases and J 6 bases, leaving 15 bases between the germline ends. CDR1 is SNHLY and CDR2 is FYNNEI in the germline V gene.

The rearrangement uses TRBV6-5 and TRBJ1-2, with TRBD1 as a possible D gene (6 bases). The germline CDR1 and CDR2 sequences are MNHEY and SVGAGI. V gave up 6 bases and J gave up 8 bases, with 19 bases separating them. The CDR3 totals 14 residues. The DNA for the CDR3 is TGTGCCAGCAGCGACCACAGGGATCTGGGCGGCTACACCTTC. Its translation is CASSDHRDLGGYTF.

This clone was observed a few times. The chain couples TRBV9 to TRBJ1-6; no reliable D call. Germline CDR1 is SGDLS and CDR2 is YYNGEE. V was shortened by 1 base and J by 5 bases, with 4 bases between the two germline ends. There are 13 residues in the CDR3. The CDR3 loop reads CASSVRDNSPLHF. Written as DNA, the CDR3 is TGTGCCAGCAGCGTAAGGGATAATTCACCCCTCCACTTT.

This chain uses TRBV19 with TRBJ2-3; 8 nucleotides align to TRBD2. This CDR3 is built from 15 residues. Trimming cost V 5 bases and J 1 base; bases outside gene matches: 5. Per the germline V gene, CDR1 is LNHDA and CDR2 is SQIVND (reference sequence). The CDR3: CASSSRAGGTDTQYF. CDR3 sequence (DNA): TGTGCCAGTAGTTCGAGAGCGGGGGGCACAGATACGCAGTATTTT.